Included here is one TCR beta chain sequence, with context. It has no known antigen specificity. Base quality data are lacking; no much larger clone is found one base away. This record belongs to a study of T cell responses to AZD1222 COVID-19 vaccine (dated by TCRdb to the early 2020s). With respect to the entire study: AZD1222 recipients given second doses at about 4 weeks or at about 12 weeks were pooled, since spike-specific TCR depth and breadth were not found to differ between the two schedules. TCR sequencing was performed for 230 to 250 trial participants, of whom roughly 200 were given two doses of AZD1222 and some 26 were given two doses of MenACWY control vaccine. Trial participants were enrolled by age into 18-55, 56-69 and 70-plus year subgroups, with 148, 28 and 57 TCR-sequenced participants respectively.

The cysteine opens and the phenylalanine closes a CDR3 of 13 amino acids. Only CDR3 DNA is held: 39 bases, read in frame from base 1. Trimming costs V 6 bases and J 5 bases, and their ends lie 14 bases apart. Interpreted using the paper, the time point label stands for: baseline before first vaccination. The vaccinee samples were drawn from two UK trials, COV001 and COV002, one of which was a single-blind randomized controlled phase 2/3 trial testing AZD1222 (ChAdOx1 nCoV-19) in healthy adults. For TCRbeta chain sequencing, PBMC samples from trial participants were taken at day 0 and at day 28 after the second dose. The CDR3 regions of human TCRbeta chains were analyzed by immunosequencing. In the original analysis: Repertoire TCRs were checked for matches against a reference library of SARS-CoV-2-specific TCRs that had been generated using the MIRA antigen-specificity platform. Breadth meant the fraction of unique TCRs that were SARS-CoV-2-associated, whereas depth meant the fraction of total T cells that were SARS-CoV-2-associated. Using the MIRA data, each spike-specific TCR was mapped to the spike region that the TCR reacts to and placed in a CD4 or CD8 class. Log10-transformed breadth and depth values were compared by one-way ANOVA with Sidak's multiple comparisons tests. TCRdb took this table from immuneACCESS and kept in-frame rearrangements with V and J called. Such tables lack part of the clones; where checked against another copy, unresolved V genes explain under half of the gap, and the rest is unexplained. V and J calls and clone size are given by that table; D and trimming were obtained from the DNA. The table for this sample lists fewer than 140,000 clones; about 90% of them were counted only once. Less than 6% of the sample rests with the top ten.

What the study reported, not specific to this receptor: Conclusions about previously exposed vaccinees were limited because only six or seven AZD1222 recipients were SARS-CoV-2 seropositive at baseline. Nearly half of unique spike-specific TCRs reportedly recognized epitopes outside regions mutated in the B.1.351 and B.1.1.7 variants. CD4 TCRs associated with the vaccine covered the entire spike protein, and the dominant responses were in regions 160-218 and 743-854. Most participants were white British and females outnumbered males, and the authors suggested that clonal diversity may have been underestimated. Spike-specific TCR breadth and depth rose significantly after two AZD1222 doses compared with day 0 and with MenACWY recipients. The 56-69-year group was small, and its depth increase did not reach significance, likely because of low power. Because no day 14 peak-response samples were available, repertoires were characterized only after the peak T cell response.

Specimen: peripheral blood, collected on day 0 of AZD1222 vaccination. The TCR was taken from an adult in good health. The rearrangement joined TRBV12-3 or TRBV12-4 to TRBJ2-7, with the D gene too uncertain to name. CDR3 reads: CASSPPLRHEQYF. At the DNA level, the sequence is TGTGCCAGCAGCCCACCCCTAAGGCACGAGCAGTACTTC.